Following are 9 T cell receptor beta chains from one sample sequenced in a study of T cells in Graves' hyperthyroidism and ophthalmopathy. There were TCR beta CDR3 regions amplified from RNA transcripts. First-round RT-PCR of the TCR CDR3 relied on the HTBI primer set. In TCRdb, the multiplex PCR reads were re-called with MiXCR into one record per CDR3 protein. The sample has over 250,000 distinct CDR3 sequences, 15% to 20% seen once; the top ten hold approximately 60%. The source material was blood. These receptors all stem from a woman aged 55-75 years with Graves' ophthalmopathy.

This clonotype was observed many times. The V call is TRBV10-3, the J call TRBJ2-5; possibly TRBD1 or TRBD2 for D (6 bases each). This CDR3 spans 15 amino acids. CDR1 is ENHRY and CDR2 is SYGVKD in the germline V gene. Trimming removed 0 bases from V and 5 bases from J, with 13 bases in between. Here the CDR3 DNA reads TGTGCCATCAGTGAGTCGAAGGGGGGTCGGGAGACCCAGTACTTC. It codes for CAISESKGGRETQYF.

This chain joins TRBV5-8 and TRBJ1-4, with D hard to call. V shed 2 bases and J shed 5 bases, with 16 bases lying between them. Germline CDR1 is SGHTS and CDR2 is YDEGEE. The CDR3 has 16 residues. CDR3 DNA sequence: TGTGCCAGCAGCTTAGGAAGGAATGAGGGCAATGAAAAACTGTTTTTT. Its protein is CASSLGRNEGNEKLFF. Looking up the rest from reference TRBV5-8 and TRBJ1-4 gives the full variable domain: EAGVTQSPTHLIKTRGQQATLRCSPISGHTSVYWYQQALGLGLQFLLWYDEGEERNRGNFPPRFSGRQFPNYSSELNVNALELEDSALYLCASSLGRNEGNEKLFFGSGTQLSVL.

This clonotype has at least ten counts. The chain links TRBV4-3 to TRBJ2-5, with TRBD2 matching 15 bases. CDR1 and CDR2 (germline): LGHNA, YSLEER. With 6 bases clipped from V and 4 bases from J, the junction kept 6 bases outside the gene matches. The CDR3 is 16 amino acids. CDR3 loop: CASRKGLAGGGETQYF. The CDR3 DNA is TGCGCCAGCAGAAAGGGACTAGCGGGAGGAGGAGAGACCCAGTACTTC.

The chain carries TRBV19 and TRBJ2-1, with D perhaps TRBD1 or TRBD2 (5 bases each). The CDR3 sequence is 14 residues long. Trimming removed 5 bases from V and 0 bases from J, with 8 bases in between. Germline V gene data show CDR1 as LNHDA and CDR2 as SQIVND (reference sequence). This chain's CDR3 is CASSPGSSYNEQFF. CDR3 coding DNA: TGTGCCAGTAGTCCAGGGAGCTCCTACAATGAGCAGTTCTTC.

This clonotype was seen more than once but under ten times. The CDR3 DNA follows: TGTGCCAGCAGGATCATAGAGAGGGGGGGGGGGTACAATGAGCAGTTCTTC. Translated, it gives CASRIIERGGGYNEQFF. This chain links TRBV6-1 with TRBJ2-1, with D possibly TRBD2 on 7 matching bases. The CDR3 totals 17 residues. Germline V gene lookup returns CDR1 MNHNS and CDR2 SASEGT. The V end was cut by 6 bases, the J end by 4 bases, with 22 bases between.

Only one count was recorded for this clonotype. J is TRBJ2-5 and V is TRBV20-1; D is unclear. The CDR3 totals 12 residues. Trimming removed 5 bases from V and 7 bases from J, with 14 bases in between. In germline, CDR1 is DFQATT, CDR2 SNEGSKA (reference sequence). CDR3 DNA: TGCAGTGCTCCGCGCTCGGATGTGACCCAGTACTTC. Protein sequence: CSAPRSDVTQYF.

The chain uses TRBV6-1 and TRBJ2-2, with 7 bases lining up with TRBD1. The CDR3 is made up of 14 amino acids. From germline, CDR1 is MNHNS and CDR2 SASEGT. V was clipped by 6 bases and J by 6 bases; unmatched bases: 7. The CDR3 DNA reads as TGTGCCAGCAGAACTAGGGGGCTGGCCGGGGAGCTGTTTTTT. It translates to CASRTRGLAGELFF.

This clonotype was recorded at least ten times. The chain employs TRBV6-2 or TRBV6-3 and TRBJ2-5; D perhaps matches TRBD1 (6 bases). The CDR3 is 15 residues long. Trimming removed 5 bases at V and 0 bases at J, with 13 bases between. The V gene's germline CDR1 is MNHEY and CDR2 SVGEGT. DNA of the CDR3: TGTGCCAGCAGTCCAGGGGTCATCAACCAAGAGACCCAGTACTTC. Translating gives CASSPGVINQETQYF.

There are many counts of this clonotype. This chain uses TRBV7-2 with TRBJ2-7, with TRBD2 matching over 7 bases. Trimming at V came to 3 bases and at J to 2 bases, leaving 4 bases not matched to a gene. CDR1 SGHTA and CDR2 FQGNSA come from the germline V gene. CDR3 size: 14 residues. CDR3 sequence: CASSFAGAPYEQYF. The CDR3 DNA sequence: TGTGCCAGCAGCTTCGCGGGAGCGCCCTACGAGCAGTACTTC. Full variable domain (remainder filled in from reference TRBV7-2 and TRBJ2-7): GAGVSQSPSNKVTEKGKDVELRCDPISGHTALYWYRQSLGQGLEFLIYFQGNSAPDKSGLPSDRFSAERTGGSVSTLTIQRTQQEDSAVYLCASSFAGAPYEQYFGPGTRLTVT.